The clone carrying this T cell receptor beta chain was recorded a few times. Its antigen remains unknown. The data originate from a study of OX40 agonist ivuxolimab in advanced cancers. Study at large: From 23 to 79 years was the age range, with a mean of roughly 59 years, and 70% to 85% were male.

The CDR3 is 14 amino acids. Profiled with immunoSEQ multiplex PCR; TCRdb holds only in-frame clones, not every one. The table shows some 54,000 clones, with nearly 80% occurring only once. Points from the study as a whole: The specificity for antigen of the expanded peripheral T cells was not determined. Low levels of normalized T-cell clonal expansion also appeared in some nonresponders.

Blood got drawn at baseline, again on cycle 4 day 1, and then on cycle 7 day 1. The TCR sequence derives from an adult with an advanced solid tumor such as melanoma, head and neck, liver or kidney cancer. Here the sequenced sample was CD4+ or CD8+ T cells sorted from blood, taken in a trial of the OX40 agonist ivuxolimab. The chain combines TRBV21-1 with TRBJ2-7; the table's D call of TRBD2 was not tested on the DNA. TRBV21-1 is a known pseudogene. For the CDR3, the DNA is TGTGCCAGCAGCAAAAGGGCCTCGGAGGACGAGCAGTACTTC. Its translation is CASSKRASEDEQYF.